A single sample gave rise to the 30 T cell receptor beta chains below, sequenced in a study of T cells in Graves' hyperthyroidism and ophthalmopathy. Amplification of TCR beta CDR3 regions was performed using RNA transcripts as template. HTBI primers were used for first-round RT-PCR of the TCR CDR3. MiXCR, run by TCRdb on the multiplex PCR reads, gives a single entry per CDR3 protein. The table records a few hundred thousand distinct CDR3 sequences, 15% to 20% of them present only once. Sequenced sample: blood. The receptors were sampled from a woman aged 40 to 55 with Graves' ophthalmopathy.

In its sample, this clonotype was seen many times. The CDR3: CASRKMTGTGETQYF. The CDR3 coding sequence is TGTGCCAGCAGAAAAATGACCGGGACAGGGGAGACCCAGTACTTC. The chain has TRBV28 and TRBJ2-5, with 9 bases that match TRBD1. Trimming cost V 6 bases and J 5 bases; bases outside gene matches: 10. The CDR3 runs 15 residues. Germline V gene sequence: CDR1 MDHEN, CDR2 SYDVKM.

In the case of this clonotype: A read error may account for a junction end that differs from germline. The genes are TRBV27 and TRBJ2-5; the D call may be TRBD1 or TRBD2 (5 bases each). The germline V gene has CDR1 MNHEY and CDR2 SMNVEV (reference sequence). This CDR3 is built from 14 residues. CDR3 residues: CSSTSGGTDRTQYF. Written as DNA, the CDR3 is TGTTCCAGCACCAGTGGTGGGACGGACCGGACCCAGTACTTC.

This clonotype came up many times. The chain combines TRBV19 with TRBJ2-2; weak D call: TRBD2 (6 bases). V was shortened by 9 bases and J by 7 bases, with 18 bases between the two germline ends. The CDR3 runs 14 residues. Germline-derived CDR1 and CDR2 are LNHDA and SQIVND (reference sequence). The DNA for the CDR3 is TGTGCCAGCCGGGTGACTAGTCGGGACGGGGAGCTGTTTTTT. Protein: CASRVTSRDGELFF.

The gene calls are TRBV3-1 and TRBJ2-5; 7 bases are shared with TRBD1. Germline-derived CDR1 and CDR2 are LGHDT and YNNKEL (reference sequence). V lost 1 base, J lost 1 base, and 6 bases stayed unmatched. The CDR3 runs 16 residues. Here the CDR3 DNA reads TGTGCCAGCAGCCAAGGACAGGGAACTGGCCAAGAGACCCAGTACTTC. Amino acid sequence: CASSQGQGTGQETQYF.

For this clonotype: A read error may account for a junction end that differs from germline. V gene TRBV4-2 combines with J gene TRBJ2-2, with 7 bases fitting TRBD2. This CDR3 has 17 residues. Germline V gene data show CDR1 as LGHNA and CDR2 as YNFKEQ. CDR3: CASIQEWREKITGELFF. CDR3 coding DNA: TGTGCCAGCATCCAAGAATGGCGGGAGAAGATCACTGGGGAGCTGTTTTTT.

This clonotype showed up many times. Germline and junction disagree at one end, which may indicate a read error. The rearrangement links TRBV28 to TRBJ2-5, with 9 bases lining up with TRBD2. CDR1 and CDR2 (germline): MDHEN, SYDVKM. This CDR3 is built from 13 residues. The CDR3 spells CASSPAGGETQYF. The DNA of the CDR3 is TGCGCCAGCAGCCCAGCGGGAGGAGAGACCCAGTACTTC. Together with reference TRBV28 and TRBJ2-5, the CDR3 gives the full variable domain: DVKVTQSSRYLVKRTGEKVFLECVQDMDHENMFWYRQDPGLGLRLIYFSYDVKMKEKGDIPEGYSVSREKKERFSLILESASTNQTSMYLCASSPAGGETQYFGPGTRLLVL.

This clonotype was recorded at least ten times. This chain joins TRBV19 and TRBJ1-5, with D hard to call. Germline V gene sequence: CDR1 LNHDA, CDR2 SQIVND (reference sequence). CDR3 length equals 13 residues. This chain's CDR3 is CAAAVGFGQPQHF. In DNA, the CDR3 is TGTGCAGCAGCTGTGGGGTTCGGCCAGCCCCAGCATTTT.

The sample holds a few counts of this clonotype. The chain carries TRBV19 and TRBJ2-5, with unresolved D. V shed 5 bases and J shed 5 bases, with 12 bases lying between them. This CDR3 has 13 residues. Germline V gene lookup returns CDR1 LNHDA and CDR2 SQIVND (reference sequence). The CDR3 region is CASSSLSVETQYF. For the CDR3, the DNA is TGTGCCAGTAGTTCCCTGTCCGTCGAGACCCAGTACTTC.

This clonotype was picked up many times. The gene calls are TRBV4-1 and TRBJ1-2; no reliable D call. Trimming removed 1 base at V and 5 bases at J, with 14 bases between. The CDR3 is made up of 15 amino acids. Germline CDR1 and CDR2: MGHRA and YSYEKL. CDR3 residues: CASSQVKPTLYGYTF. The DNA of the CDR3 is TGCGCCAGCAGCCAAGTTAAACCGACGCTTTATGGCTACACCTTC.

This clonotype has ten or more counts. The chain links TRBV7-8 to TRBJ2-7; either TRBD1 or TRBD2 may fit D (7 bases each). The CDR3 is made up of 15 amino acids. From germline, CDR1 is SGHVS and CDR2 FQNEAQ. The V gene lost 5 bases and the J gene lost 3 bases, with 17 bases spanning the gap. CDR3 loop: CASSPAGQILYEQYF. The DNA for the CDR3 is TGTGCCAGCAGCCCAGCGGGACAGATACTCTACGAGCAGTACTTC.

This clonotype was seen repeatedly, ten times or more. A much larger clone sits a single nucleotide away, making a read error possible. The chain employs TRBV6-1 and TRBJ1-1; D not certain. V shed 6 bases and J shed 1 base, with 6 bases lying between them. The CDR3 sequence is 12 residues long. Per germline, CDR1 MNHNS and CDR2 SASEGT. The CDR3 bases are TGTGCCAGCAGGGAGGGGAACACTGAAGCTTTCTTT. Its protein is CASREGNTEAFF.

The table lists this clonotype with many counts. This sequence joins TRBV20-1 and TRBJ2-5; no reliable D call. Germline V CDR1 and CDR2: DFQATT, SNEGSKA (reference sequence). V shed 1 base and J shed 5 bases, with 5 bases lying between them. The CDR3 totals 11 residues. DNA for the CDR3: TGCAGTGCTAGAGCCGGTGAGACCCAGTACTTC. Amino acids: CSARAGETQYF.

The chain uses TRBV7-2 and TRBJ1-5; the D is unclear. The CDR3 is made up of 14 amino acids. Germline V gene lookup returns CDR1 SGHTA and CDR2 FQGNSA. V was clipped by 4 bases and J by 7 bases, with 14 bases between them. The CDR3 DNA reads TGTGCCAGCAGCTCCGTCCGTGGTGGCCAGCCCCAGCATTTT. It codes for CASSSVRGGQPQHF.

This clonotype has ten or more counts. In nucleotides, the CDR3 is TGTGCCAGCAGTTTTGTAGCGGCCACCGGGGAGCTGTTTTTT. Its translation: CASSFVAATGELFF. The chain links TRBV28 to TRBJ2-2; D perhaps matches TRBD2 (6 bases). V gave up 3 bases and J gave up 4 bases, with 9 bases separating them. The germline V gene has CDR1 MDHEN and CDR2 SYDVKM. CDR3 length equals 14 residues.

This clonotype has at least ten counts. The CDR3 DNA is TGTGCCAGCAGTGAAGTTAGGGTTCAGCCCCAGCATTTT. Its translation is CASSEVRVQPQHF. The chain links TRBV6-1 to TRBJ1-5; D unresolved. The CDR3 has 13 residues. The V gene lost 1 base and the J gene lost 6 bases, with 7 bases spanning the gap. Germline V gene data show CDR1 as MNHNS and CDR2 as SASEGT.

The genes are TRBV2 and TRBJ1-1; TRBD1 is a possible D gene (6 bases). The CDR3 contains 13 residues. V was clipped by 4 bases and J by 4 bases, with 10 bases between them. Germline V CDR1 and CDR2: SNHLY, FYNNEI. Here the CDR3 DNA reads TGTGCCAGCAGTGCTACCAGGGGCACTGAAGCTTTCTTT. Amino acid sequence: CASSATRGTEAFF.

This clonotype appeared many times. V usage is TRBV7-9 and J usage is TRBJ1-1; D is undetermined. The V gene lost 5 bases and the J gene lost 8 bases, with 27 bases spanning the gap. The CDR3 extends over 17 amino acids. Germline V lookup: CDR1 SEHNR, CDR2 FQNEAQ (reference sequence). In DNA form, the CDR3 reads TGTGCCAGCAGCAACACCTTACGACGGGGAACGGTTAGAGAAGCTTTCTTT. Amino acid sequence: CASSNTLRRGTVREAFF. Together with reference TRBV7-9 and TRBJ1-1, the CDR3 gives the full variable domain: DTGVSQNPRHKITKRGQNVTFRCDPISEHNRLYWYRQTLGQGPEFLTYFQNEAQLEKSRLLSDRFSAERPKGSFSTLEIQRTEQGDSAMYLCASSNTLRRGTVREAFFGQGTRLTVV.

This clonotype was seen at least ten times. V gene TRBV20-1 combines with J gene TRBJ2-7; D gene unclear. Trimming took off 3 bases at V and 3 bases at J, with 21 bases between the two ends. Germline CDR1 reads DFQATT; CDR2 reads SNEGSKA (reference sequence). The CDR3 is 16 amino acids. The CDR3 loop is CSASSPDVSQYYEQYF. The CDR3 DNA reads TGCAGTGCTAGCAGTCCCGACGTATCGCAATACTACGAGCAGTACTTC.

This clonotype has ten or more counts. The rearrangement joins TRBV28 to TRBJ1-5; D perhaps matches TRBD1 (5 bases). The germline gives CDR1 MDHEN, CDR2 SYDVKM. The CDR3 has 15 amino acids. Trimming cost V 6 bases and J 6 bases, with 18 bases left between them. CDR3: CASSLLTPGGQPQHF. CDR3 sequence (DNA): TGTGCCAGCAGCCTTCTGACACCCGGGGGTCAGCCCCAGCATTTT. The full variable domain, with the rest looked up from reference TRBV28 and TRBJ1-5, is DVKVTQSSRYLVKRTGEKVFLECVQDMDHENMFWYRQDPGLGLRLIYFSYDVKMKEKGDIPEGYSVSREKKERFSLILESASTNQTSMYLCASSLLTPGGQPQHFGDGTRLSIL.

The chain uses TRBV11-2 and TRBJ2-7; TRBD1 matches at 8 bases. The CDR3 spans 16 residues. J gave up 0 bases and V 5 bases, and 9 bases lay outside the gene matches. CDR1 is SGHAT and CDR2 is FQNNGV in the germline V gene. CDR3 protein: CASSPQGQAVSYEQYF. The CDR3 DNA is TGTGCCAGCAGCCCCCAGGGACAGGCGGTCTCCTACGAGCAGTACTTC.

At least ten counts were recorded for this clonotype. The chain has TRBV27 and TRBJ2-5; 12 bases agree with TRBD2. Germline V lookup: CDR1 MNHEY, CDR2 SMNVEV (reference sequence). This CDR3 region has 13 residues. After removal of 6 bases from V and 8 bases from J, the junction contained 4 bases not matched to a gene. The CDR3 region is CASSRTSGVTQYF. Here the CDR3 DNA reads TGTGCCAGCAGCCGGACTAGCGGGGTTACCCAGTACTTC.

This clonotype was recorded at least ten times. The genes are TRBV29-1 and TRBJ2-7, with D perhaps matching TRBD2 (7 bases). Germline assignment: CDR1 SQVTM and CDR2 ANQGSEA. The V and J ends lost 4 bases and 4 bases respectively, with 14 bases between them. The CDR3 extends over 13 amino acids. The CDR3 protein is CSVGGRGRYEQYF. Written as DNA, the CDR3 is TGCAGCGTTGGGGGGAGGGGGAGGTACGAGCAGTACTTC.

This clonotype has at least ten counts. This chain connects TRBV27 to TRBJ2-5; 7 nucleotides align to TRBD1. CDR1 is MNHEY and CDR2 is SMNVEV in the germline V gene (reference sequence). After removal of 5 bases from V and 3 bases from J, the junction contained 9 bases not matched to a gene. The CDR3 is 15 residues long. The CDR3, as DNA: TGTGCCAGCAGTCCCTCCACAGGGGAAGAAGAGACCCAGTACTTC. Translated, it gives CASSPSTGEEETQYF.

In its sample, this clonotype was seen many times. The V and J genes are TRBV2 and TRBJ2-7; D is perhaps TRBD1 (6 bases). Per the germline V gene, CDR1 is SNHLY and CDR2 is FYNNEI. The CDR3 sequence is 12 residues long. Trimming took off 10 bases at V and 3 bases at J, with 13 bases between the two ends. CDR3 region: CATGEDSYEQYF. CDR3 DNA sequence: TGTGCCACCGGAGAGGACAGCTACGAGCAGTACTTC.

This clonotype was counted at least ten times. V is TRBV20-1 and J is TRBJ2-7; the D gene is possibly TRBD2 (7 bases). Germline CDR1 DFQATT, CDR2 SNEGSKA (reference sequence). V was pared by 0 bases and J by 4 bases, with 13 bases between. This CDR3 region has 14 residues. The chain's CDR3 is CSAREGGAPYEQYF. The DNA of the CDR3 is TGCAGTGCTAGAGAAGGGGGGGCGCCGTACGAGCAGTACTTC.

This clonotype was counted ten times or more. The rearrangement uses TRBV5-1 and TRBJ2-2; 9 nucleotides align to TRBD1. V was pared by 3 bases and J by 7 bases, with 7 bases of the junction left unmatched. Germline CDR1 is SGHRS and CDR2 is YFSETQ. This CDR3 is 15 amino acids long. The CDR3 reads CASSSTGGEVGELFF. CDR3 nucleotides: TGCGCCAGCAGCTCCACAGGGGGCGAAGTCGGGGAGCTGTTTTTT.

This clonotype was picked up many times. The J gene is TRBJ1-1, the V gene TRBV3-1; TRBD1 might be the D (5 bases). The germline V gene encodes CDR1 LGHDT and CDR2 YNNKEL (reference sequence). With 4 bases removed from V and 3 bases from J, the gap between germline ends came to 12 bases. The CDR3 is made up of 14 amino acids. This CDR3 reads CASSPQGRDTEAFF. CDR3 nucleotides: TGTGCCAGCAGCCCCCAGGGCAGGGACACTGAAGCTTTCTTT.

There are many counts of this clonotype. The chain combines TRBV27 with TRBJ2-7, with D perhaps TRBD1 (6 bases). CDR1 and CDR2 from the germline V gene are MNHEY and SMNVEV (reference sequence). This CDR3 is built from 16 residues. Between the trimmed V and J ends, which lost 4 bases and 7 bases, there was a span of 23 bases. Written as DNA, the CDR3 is TGTGCCAGCAGTTCCCTGGACAGCGCCTTTACGGGGGAGCAGTACTTC. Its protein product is CASSSLDSAFTGEQYF.

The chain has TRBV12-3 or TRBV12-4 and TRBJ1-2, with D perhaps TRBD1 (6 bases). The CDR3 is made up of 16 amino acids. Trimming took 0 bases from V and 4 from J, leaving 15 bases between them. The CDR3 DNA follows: TGTGCCAGCAGTTTAGCGCTAATCGGACAGACCTATGGCTACACCTTC. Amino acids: CASSLALIGQTYGYTF.

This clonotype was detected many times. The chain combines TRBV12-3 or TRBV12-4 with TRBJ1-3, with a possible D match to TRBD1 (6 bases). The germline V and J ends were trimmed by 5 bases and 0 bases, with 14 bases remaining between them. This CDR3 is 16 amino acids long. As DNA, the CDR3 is TGTGCCAGCAGTCGATCCGGGACAAACTCTGGAAACACCATATATTTT. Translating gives CASSRSGTNSGNTIYF.